The T cell receptor (beta chain) described here comes from a study of OX40 agonist ivuxolimab in advanced cancers. Looking at the study overall: Hepatocellular carcinoma, melanoma, renal cell or head and neck cancer affected the dose-escalation patients.

Libraries were prepared by immunoSEQ multiplex PCR; TCRdb keeps only in-frame clonotypes and omits some of them. The sample includes about 90,000 clones, under 95% of them seen just once. Trimming left V 3 bases short and J 3 bases short, with 3 bases between. Germline V gives CDR1 MDHEN, CDR2 SYDVKM. The CDR3 loop spans 11 amino acids. Study observations and caveats: Low clonal expansion, among the lowest seen, marked partial responders at 0.1-3.0 mg/kg. More expanded clones were found, on average, in CD8+ than in CD4+ T cells. Both CD4+ and CD8+ T cell populations in blood had undergone clonal expansion by week 6 at 0.1 to 3.0 mg/kg.

As concerns this clone: The antigen is not known.

The chain has TRBV28 and TRBJ2-7; D gene ambiguous. The specimen was CD4+ or CD8+ T cells sorted from blood, collected in a trial of the OX40 agonist ivuxolimab. The TCR comes from an adult with an advanced solid tumor such as melanoma, head and neck, liver or kidney cancer. This CDR3 reads CASSFVYEQYF. The CDR3 DNA reads TGTGCCAGCAGTTTCGTCTACGAGCAGTACTTC.